Sequencing of this T cell receptor (beta chain) was carried out in a study of early T cells in non-severe SARS-CoV-2 infection. Study-level background: Chains stayed unpaired after sequencing of bulk RNA from unsorted whole blood. Study-wide results and caveats: In VDJdb matching, anti-spike CD8 responses were favored while private and CD4 specificities went missing.

This clonotype was seen a few times. Its matching antigen is unknown. The CDR3 is made up of 17 amino acids. Trimming stripped 4 bases from V and 3 bases from J, with 20 bases between. The germline V gene has CDR1 SGHTA and CDR2 FQGNSA. cDNA molecules, individually, were tagged with unique molecular identifiers. TCRdb analysed the 5' RACE reads with MiXCR anew, one entry per CDR3 protein. The table includes approximately 65,000 distinct CDR3 sequences, 10% to 15% detected once. The receptor was isolated from an adult who was a healthcare worker with PCR-confirmed SARS-CoV-2 infection or an uninfected control (not recorded which). This rearrangement joins TRBV7-2 to TRBJ2-3; no reliable D call. The sequenced material came from whole blood. The CDR3 DNA sequence: TGTGCCAGCAGCTCCCCCGGGCCCCGTCGGGTAACAGATACGCAGTATTTT. Residues: CASSSPGPRRVTDTQYF.